Below are 22 T cell receptor beta chains sequenced from a single sample in a study of blood T cell repertoires in COVID-19. The table came from immunoSEQ multiplex PCR; TCRdb's copy has only in-frame clones and leaves some out. The table records 160,000 or so clones, roughly 85% of them present only once. The sample consisted of peripheral blood. The origin of the receptors is a woman in her forties or fifties with COVID-19, enrolled during active disease.

The chain employs TRBV24-1 and TRBJ2-3; TRBD1 aligns across 8 bases. Germline assignment: CDR1 KGHDR and CDR2 SFDVKD. The CDR3 is 16 amino acids. V was pared by 5 bases and J by 0 bases, with 6 bases of the junction left unmatched. CDR3 DNA: TGTGCCACCAGTGCCGGACAGGGTTCTAGCACAGATACGCAGTATTTT. This translates into CATSAGQGSSTDTQYF.

The V gene is TRBV14, the J gene TRBJ1-2; D possibly corresponds to TRBD1 (6 bases). The germline V gene has CDR1 SGHDN and CDR2 FVKESK. This CDR3 spans 13 amino acids. Trimming removed 5 bases from V and 6 bases from J, with 13 bases in between. The CDR3 reads CASSGQGPHGYTF. CDR3 nucleotides: TGTGCCAGCAGCGGCCAGGGGCCCCATGGCTACACCTTC.

This chain connects TRBV29-1 to TRBJ2-2; unclear D gene. V lost 1 base and J lost 2, with 11 bases in between. The CDR3 totals 15 residues. Germline CDR1 SQVTM, CDR2 ANQGSEA. The CDR3, as DNA: TGCAGCGTTGAAGGTTGGCAGGTTAACACCGGGGAGCTGTTTTTT. It encodes CSVEGWQVNTGELFF.

The rearrangement joins TRBV27 to TRBJ2-3, with TRBD1 identical over 9 bases. V gave up 6 bases and J gave up 4 bases; unmatched junction bases: 8. The CDR3 is 15 amino acids. Germline V gene sequence: CDR1 MNHEY, CDR2 SMNVEV (reference sequence). The CDR3 DNA is TGTGCCAGCAGCCGCGGACAGGGGTGGTCAGATACGCAGTATTTT. Translated, it gives CASSRGQGWSDTQYF.

The chain has TRBV27 and TRBJ1-1; 7 nucleotides align to TRBD1. The CDR3 runs to 13 residues. J lost 4 bases, V lost 5 bases, and 4 bases had no gene match. Germline V gene sequence: CDR1 MNHEY, CDR2 SMNVEV (reference sequence). Here the CDR3 reads CASSVGQFTEAFF. CDR3 coding DNA: TGTGCCAGCAGTGTGGGACAGTTCACTGAAGCTTTCTTT.

The CDR3 protein is CASSQEQNRGGEKLFF. CDR3 coding DNA: TGTGCCAGCAGCCAAGAACAGAACAGGGGGGGAGAAAAACTGTTTTTT. The genes are TRBV3-1 (or the pseudogene TRBV3-2) and TRBJ1-4; 8 nucleotides align to TRBD1. The CDR3 loop spans 16 amino acids. Germline CDR1 LGHDT, CDR2 YNNKEL (reference sequence). V lost 0 bases, J lost 8 bases, and 8 bases stayed unmatched.

The CDR3 region is CAISGDISENSPLHF. CDR3 nucleotides: TGTGCCATCAGCGGGGACATTAGTGAAAATTCACCCCTCCACTTT. This rearrangement joins TRBV10-3 to TRBJ1-6, with TRBD1 as a possible D gene (6 bases). V was cut by 6 bases and J by 7 bases, with 16 bases left in between. CDR1 ENHRY and CDR2 SYGVKD come from the germline V gene. This CDR3 has 15 amino acids.

This CDR3 reads CASSQAPAQGAVGLGGFYGYTF. The DNA for the CDR3 is TGTGCCAGCAGCCAAGCCCCGGCACAGGGGGCGGTAGGGCTCGGCGGCTTCTATGGCTACACCTTC. The J gene is TRBJ1-2, the V gene TRBV4-2; TRBD1 aligns across 9 bases. Per germline, CDR1 LGHNA and CDR2 YNFKEQ. The ends lost 1 base at V and 4 bases at J; junction bases unmatched: 25. This CDR3 is built from 22 residues.

The gene calls are TRBV30 and TRBJ2-7; D gene uncertain. V gave up 1 base and J gave up 6 bases, with 13 bases separating them. The germline V gene has CDR1 GTSNPN and CDR2 SVGIG (reference sequence). This CDR3 region has 13 residues. CDR3 nucleotide sequence: TGTGCCTGGAGTGGGCCCGTCGCTTCCGAGCAGTACTTC. Its translation is CAWSGPVASEQYF.

V is TRBV30 and J is TRBJ1-3; D not resolved. V shed 2 bases and J shed 0 bases, with 14 bases lying between them. Per germline, CDR1 GTSNPN and CDR2 SVGIG (reference sequence). The CDR3 has 16 amino acids. CDR3 nucleotide sequence: TGTGCCTGGAGTCCTCCCCACGGGATCTCTGGAAACACCATATATTTT. Translating it yields CAWSPPHGISGNTIYF.

The chain recombines TRBV27 with TRBJ1-4; TRBD1 matches 7 bases. Germline CDR1 is MNHEY and CDR2 is SMNVEV (reference sequence). Losses at the gene ends were 4 bases for V and 5 bases for J; bases not matched to a gene: 10. There are 16 residues in the CDR3. CDR3 nucleotide sequence: TGTGCCAGCAGTTCAAATGACAGGGCCCGAAATGAAAAACTGTTTTTT. The encoded protein is CASSSNDRARNEKLFF.

The genes are TRBV15 and TRBJ1-5; D unclear. V lost 2 bases to trimming and J lost 6 bases, with 8 bases between them. The CDR3 totals 13 residues. The V gene's germline CDR1 is LNHNV and CDR2 YYDKDF (reference sequence). The CDR3 spells CATSRQVSQPQHF. CDR3 DNA sequence: TGTGCCACCAGCAGACAGGTATCTCAGCCCCAGCATTTT.

This chain uses TRBV5-1 with TRBJ2-5; a possible D gene is TRBD2 (6 bases). Germline CDR1 and CDR2: SGHRS and YFSETQ. Trimming cost V 4 bases and J 4 bases, with 17 bases left between them. The CDR3 runs 15 residues. The CDR3 loop is CASSLLGTPGETQYF. The CDR3 bases are TGCGCCAGCAGCCTCCTTGGGACTCCGGGAGAGACCCAGTACTTC.

The J gene is TRBJ1-4, the V gene TRBV5-1, with 8 positions matching TRBD1. This CDR3 region has 14 residues. Germline CDR1 SGHRS, CDR2 YFSETQ. J gave up 5 bases and V 4 bases, and 4 bases lay outside the gene matches. The CDR3 sequence: CASSTGTGNEKLFF. The CDR3 DNA follows: TGCGCCAGCAGCACGGGGACAGGAAATGAAAAACTGTTTTTT.

This sequence joins TRBV6-5 and TRBJ2-5; 7 positions match TRBD1. With 4 bases clipped from V and 4 bases from J, the junction kept 3 bases outside the gene matches. Per germline, CDR1 MNHEY and CDR2 SVGAGI. The CDR3 is made up of 13 amino acids. The CDR3 sequence: CASSWTGSETQYF. The DNA of the CDR3 is TGTGCCAGCAGTTGGACAGGTTCAGAGACCCAGTACTTC.

The V gene is TRBV11-2, the J gene TRBJ1-1; D may be TRBD1 (6 bases). The CDR3 loop spans 15 amino acids. V was cut by 5 bases and J by 5 bases, with 18 bases left in between. Germline V gives CDR1 SGHAT, CDR2 FQNNGV. For the CDR3, the DNA is TGTGCCAGCAGCCCTGATGGGGGGGCGAAAACTGAAGCTTTCTTT. Protein: CASSPDGGAKTEAFF. Complete variable domain (other parts from reference TRBV11-2 and TRBJ1-1): EAGVAQSPRYKIIEKRQSVAFWCNPISGHATLYWYQQILGQGPKLLIQFQNNGVVDDSQLPKDRFSAERLKGVDSTLKIQPAKLEDSAVYLCASSPDGGAKTEAFFGQGTRLTVV.

This CDR3 is CAIPRRAGNTGELFF. CDR3 in DNA: TGTGCCATCCCGAGGCGGGCAGGGAACACCGGGGAGCTGTTTTTT. V is TRBV10-3 and J is TRBJ2-2; D perhaps matches TRBD2 (5 bases). V was trimmed by 8 bases and J by 1 base, leaving 14 bases between them. This CDR3 is 15 amino acids long. CDR1 ENHRY and CDR2 SYGVKD come from the germline V gene.

V gene TRBV13 combines with J gene TRBJ2-3; 9 nucleotides line up with TRBD2. Germline V gene data show CDR1 as PRHDT and CDR2 as FYEKMQ (reference sequence). CDR3 length: 14 residues. With 3 bases clipped from V and 6 bases from J, the junction kept 4 bases outside the gene matches. CDR3 nucleotide sequence: TGTGCCAGCAGCTTCGGGACTAGCCTGGATACGCAGTATTTT. It codes for CASSFGTSLDTQYF.

V gene TRBV28 combines with J gene TRBJ2-1; D may be TRBD2 (5 bases). The CDR3 extends over 14 amino acids. The ends were cut back, 2 bases at V and 3 bases at J, with 8 bases in the middle. Germline values: CDR1 MDHEN, CDR2 SYDVKM. The CDR3 region is CASSLISDYNEQFF. The CDR3 bases are TGTGCCAGCAGTTTAATTAGCGACTACAATGAGCAGTTCTTC.

V usage is TRBV7-9 and J usage is TRBJ1-6, with no clear D. CDR1 is SEHNR, CDR2 FQNEAQ, per germline (reference sequence). The CDR3 totals 14 residues. Trimming pared 5 bases from V and 9 bases from J, leaving 14 bases between. The CDR3 is CASSNPDWGSPLHF. The CDR3 region has the DNA TGTGCCAGCAGCAATCCGGACTGGGGTTCACCCCTCCACTTT.

The V and J genes are TRBV30 and TRBJ2-6, with 7 bases fitting TRBD1. From germline, CDR1 is GTSNPN and CDR2 SVGIG (reference sequence). Trimming took 0 bases from V and 4 from J; bases not matched to a gene: 6. The CDR3 spans 16 residues. The CDR3 DNA follows: TGTGCCTGGAGTGTCCCTGACAGGGACGGGGCCAACGTCCTGACTTTC. Encoded protein: CAWSVPDRDGANVLTF.

The gene calls are TRBV5-8 and TRBJ1-3; D remains unclear. Germline V gives CDR1 SGHTS, CDR2 YDEGEE. V lost 1 base and J lost 0, with 14 bases in between. CDR3 length: 17 residues. Written as DNA, the CDR3 is TGTGCCAGCAGCTTGTTACTATCGCGCTTCTCTGGAAACACCATATATTTT. This gives the protein CASSLLLSRFSGNTIYF.